Listed here is a single T cell receptor beta chain. The antigen remains unidentified. Produced via immunoSEQ multiplex PCR; TCRdb's table is partial and in-frame only. The table shows under 40,000 clones, with roughly 93% occurring only once. Patients with active juvenile idiopathic arthritis donated these samples. V was clipped by 4 bases and J by 2 bases; unmatched bases: 6. Germline V gene sequence: CDR1 SGHNT, CDR2 YYREEE (reference sequence). CDR3 size: 15 residues. This specimen belongs to a study of circulating and synovial CD4+ cells in juvenile arthritis. Study observations and caveats: These repertoires were less diverse than bulk blood CD4 repertoires.

This sequence joins TRBV5-4 and TRBJ2-7; 10 bases fit TRBD1. The receptor comes from a human donor with juvenile idiopathic arthritis. Sequenced input: CD4+ T cells from blood. CDR3: CASSTTGQGAYEQYF. The CDR3 coding sequence is TGTGCCAGCAGCACCACAGGACAGGGGGCCTACGAGCAGTACTTC.